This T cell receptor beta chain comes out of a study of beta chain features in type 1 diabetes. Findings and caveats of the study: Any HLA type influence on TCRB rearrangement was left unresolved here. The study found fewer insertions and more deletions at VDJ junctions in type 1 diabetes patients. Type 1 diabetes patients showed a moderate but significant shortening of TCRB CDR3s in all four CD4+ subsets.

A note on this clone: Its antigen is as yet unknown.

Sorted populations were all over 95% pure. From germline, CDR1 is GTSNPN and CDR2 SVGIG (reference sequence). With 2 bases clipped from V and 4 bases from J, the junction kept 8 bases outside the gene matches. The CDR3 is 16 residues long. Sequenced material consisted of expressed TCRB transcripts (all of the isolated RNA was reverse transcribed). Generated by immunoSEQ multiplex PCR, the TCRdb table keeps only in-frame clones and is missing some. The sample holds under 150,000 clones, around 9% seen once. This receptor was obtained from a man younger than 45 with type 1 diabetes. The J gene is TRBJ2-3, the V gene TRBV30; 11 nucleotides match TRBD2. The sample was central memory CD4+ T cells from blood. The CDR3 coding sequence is TGTGCCTGGAGTCCACTGACTAGCGGGGTTGCAGATACGCAGTATTTT. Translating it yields CAWSPLTSGVADTQYF.